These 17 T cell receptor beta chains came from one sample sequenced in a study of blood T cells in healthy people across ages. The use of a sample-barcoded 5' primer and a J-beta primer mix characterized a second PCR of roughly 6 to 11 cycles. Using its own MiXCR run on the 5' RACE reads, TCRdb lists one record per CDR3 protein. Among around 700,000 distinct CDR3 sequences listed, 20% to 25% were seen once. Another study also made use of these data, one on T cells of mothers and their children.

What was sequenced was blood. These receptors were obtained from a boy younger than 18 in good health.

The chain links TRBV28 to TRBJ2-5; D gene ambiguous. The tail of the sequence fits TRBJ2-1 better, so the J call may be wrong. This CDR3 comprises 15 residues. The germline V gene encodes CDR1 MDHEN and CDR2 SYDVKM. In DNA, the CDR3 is TGTGCCAGCAGTTTTCTCCGAGAAGTTCCGAATGAGCAGTTCTTC. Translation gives CASSFLREVPNEQFF.

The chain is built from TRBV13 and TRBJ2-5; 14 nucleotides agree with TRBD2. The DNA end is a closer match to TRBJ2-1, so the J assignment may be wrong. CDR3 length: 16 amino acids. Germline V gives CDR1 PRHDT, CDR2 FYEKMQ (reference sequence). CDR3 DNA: TGTGCCAGCAGCGAGACTTTGACTAGCGGGGGGGCCGGGCAGTTCTTC. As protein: CASSETLTSGGAGQFF.

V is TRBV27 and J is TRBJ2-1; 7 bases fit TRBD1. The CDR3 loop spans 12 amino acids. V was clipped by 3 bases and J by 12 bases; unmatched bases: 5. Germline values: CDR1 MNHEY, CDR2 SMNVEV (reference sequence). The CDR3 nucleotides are TGTGCCAGCAGTTTTCCGGGGACAGCGCAGTTCTTC. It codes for CASSFPGTAQFF.

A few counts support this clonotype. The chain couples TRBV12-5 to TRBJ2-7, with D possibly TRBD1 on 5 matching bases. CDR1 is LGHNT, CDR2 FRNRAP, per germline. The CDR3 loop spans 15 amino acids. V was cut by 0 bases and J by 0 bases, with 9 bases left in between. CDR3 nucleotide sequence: TGTGCTAGTGGTTTGGTACAGGCAGACTCCTACGAGCAGTACTTC. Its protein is CASGLVQADSYEQYF.

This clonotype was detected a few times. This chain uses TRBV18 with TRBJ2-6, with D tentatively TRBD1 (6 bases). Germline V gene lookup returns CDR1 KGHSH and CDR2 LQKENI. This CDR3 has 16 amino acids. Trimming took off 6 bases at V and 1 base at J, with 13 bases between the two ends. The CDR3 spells CASSRSGQSGANVLTF. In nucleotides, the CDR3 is TGTGCCAGCTCTCGGAGCGGACAGTCTGGGGCCAACGTCCTGACTTTC.

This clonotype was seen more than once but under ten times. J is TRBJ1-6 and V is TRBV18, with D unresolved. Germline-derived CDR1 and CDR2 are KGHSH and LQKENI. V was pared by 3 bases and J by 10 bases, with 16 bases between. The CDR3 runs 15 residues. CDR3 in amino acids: CASSPDGRLGSPLHF. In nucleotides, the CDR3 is TGTGCCAGCTCACCGGACGGACGTTTGGGGTCACCCCTCCACTTT.

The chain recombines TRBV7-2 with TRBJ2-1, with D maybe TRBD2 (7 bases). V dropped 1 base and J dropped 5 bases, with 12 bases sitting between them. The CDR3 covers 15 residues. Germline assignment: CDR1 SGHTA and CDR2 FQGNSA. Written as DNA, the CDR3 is TGTGCCAGCAGCTTAGAGGGGGGGGTCGACAATGAGCAGTTCTTC. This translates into CASSLEGGVDNEQFF. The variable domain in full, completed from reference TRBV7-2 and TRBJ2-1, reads GAGVSQSPSNKVTEKGKDVELRCDPISGHTALYWYRQSLGQGLEFLIYFQGNSAPDKSGLPSDRFSAERTGGSVSTLTIQRTQQEDSAVYLCASSLEGGVDNEQFFGPGTRLTVL.

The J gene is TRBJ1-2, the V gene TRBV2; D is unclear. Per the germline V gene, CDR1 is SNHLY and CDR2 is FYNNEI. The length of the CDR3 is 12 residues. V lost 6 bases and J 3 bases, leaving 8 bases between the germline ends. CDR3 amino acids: CASSDVDYGYTF. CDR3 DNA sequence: TGTGCCAGCAGCGACGTAGACTATGGCTACACCTTC.

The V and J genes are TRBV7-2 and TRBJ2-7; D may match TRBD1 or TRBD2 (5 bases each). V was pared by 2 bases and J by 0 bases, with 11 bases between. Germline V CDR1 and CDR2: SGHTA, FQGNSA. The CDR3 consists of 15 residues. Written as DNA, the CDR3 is TGTGCCAGCAGCTTAAGGGACGGATACTCCTACGAGCAGTACTTC. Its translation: CASSLRDGYSYEQYF. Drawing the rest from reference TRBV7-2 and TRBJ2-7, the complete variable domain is GAGVSQSPSNKVTEKGKDVELRCDPISGHTALYWYRQSLGQGLEFLIYFQGNSAPDKSGLPSDRFSAERTGGSVSTLTIQRTQQEDSAVYLCASSLRDGYSYEQYFGPGTRLTVT.

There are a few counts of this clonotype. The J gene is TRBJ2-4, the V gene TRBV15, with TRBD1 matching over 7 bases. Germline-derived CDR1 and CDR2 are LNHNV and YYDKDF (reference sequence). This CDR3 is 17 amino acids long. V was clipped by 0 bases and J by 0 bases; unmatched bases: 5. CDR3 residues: CATSRDGTEIAKNIQYF. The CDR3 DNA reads TGTGCCACCAGCAGAGACGGGACAGAAATAGCCAAAAACATTCAGTACTTC.

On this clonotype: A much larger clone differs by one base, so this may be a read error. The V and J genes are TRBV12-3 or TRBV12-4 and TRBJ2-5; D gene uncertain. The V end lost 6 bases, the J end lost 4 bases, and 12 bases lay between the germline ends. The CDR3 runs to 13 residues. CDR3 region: CASSGRRAETQYF. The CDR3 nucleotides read TGTGCCAGCAGCGGGCGGCGAGCAGAGACCCAGTACTTC.

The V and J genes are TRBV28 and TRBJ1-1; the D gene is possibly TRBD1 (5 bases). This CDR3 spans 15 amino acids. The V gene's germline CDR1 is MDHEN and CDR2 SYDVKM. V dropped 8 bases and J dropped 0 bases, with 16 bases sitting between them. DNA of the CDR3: TGTGCCAGCGAGCTAGACAGCCGTTTGAACACTGAAGCTTTCTTT. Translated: CASELDSRLNTEAFF.

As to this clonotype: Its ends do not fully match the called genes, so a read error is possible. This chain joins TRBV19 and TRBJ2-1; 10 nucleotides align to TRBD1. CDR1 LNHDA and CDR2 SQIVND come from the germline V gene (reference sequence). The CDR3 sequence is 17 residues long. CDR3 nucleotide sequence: TGTGGCAGTAGTATAGCGTTAGACAGGGGGCGAGAGAATGAGCAGTTCTTC. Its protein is CGSSIALDRGRENEQFF.

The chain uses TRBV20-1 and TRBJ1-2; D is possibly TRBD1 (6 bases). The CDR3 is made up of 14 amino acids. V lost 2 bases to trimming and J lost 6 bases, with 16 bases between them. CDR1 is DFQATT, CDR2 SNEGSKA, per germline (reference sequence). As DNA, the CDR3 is TGCAGTGCTAGACACCAGACAGGCTCTGATGGCTACACCTTC. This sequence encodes CSARHQTGSDGYTF.

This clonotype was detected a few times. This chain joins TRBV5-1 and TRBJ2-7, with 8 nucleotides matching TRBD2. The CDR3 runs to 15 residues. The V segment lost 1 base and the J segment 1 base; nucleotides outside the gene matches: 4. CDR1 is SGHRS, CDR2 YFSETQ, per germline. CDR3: CASSLILADSYEQYF. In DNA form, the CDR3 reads TGCGCCAGCAGCTTGATACTAGCGGATTCCTACGAGCAGTACTTC.

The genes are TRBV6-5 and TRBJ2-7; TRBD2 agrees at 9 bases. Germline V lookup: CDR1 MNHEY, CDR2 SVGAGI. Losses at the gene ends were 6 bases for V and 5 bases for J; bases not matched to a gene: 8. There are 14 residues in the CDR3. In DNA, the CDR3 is TGTGCCAGCAGCCGCGGGGGGGCCACGGACGAGCAGTACTTC. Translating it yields CASSRGGATDEQYF.

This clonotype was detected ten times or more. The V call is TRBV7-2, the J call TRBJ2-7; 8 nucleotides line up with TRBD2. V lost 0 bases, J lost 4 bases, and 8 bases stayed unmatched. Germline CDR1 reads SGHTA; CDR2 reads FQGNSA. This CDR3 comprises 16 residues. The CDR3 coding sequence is TGTGCCAGCAGCTTAGCGCGAGAAGCGGGAGCTTACGAGCAGTACTTC. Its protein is CASSLAREAGAYEQYF.